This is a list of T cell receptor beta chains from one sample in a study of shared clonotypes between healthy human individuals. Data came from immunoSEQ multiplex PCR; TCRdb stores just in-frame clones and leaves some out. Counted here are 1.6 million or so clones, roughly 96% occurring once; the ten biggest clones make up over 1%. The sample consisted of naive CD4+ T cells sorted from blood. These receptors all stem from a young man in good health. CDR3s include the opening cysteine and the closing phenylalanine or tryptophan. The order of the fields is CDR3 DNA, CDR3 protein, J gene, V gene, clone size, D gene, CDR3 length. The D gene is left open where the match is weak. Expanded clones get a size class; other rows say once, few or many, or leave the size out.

CDR3 DNA: TGTGCCAGCAGCCCCGGGGGGGGTAGGCAAGAGACCCAGTACTTC; CDR3 protein: CASSPGGGRQETQYF; J gene: TRBJ2-5; V gene: TRBV11-3; clone size: .; D gene: TRBD2; CDR3 length: 15
CDR3 DNA: TGTGCCAGCTCACATATGGTGGCCCGAGGGGATCAGCCCCAGCATTTT; CDR3 protein: CASSHMVARGDQPQHF; J gene: TRBJ1-5; V gene: TRBV18; clone size: .; D gene: .; CDR3 length: 16
CDR3 DNA: TGTGCCAGCTACAGGACAGGGGGAACCGGGGAGCTGTTTTTT; CDR3 protein: CASYRTGGTGELFF; J gene: TRBJ2-2; V gene: TRBV28; clone size: .; D gene: TRBD1; CDR3 length: 14
CDR3 DNA: TGTGCCAGCGGACCTGGGACAGGAAAACAAGAGACCCAGTACTTC; CDR3 protein: CASGPGTGKQETQYF; J gene: TRBJ2-5; V gene: TRBV7-6; clone size: .; D gene: TRBD1; CDR3 length: 15
CDR3 DNA: TGCGCCAGCAGCATAACTGTAACAGATACGCAGTATTTT; CDR3 protein: CASSITVTDTQYF; J gene: TRBJ2-3; V gene: TRBV5-1; clone size: once; D gene: .; CDR3 length: 13
CDR3 DNA: TGTGCCAGCAGCTTAAGCGGGAACACTGAAGCTTTCTTT; CDR3 protein: CASSLSGNTEAFF; J gene: TRBJ1-1; V gene: TRBV7-3; clone size: .; D gene: .; CDR3 length: 13
CDR3 DNA: TGTGCCAGCAGCCATGACAGGTCCTACGAGCAGTACTTC; CDR3 protein: CASSHDRSYEQYF; J gene: TRBJ2-7; V gene: TRBV7-2; clone size: .; D gene: .; CDR3 length: 13
CDR3 DNA: TGTGCCAGCAGCCCTTCCAGGGTCAATCAGCCCCAGCATTTT; CDR3 protein: CASSPSRVNQPQHF; J gene: TRBJ1-5; V gene: TRBV7-8; clone size: .; D gene: .; CDR3 length: 14
CDR3 DNA: TGTGCCAGCAGTTACCCAGGACAGGGTGGCTACACCTTC; CDR3 protein: CASSYPGQGGYTF; J gene: TRBJ1-2; V gene: TRBV6-5; clone size: .; D gene: TRBD1; CDR3 length: 13
CDR3 DNA: TGTGCCTACAGGGGATCGGGGGAGCTGTTTTTT; CDR3 protein: CAYRGSGELFF; J gene: TRBJ2-2; V gene: TRBV30; clone size: once; D gene: TRBD1; CDR3 length: 11